Below are 26 T cell receptor beta chains sequenced from a single sample in a study of T cell repertoires in cytomegalovirus infection. Antigens of these TCRs are unknown. A single record per CDR3 protein comes from TCRdb applying MiXCR to the reads. The table lists 100,000 or so distinct CDR3 sequences, about 40% of them singletons, with roughly 74% in the top ten. Sequencing was performed on CD8+ T cells from cultured PBMCs, taken from culture after CMV antigen stimulation. The source of these receptors is a human donor in good health (CMV status not recorded). Some clones in this sample may be carry-over from other donors' samples.

As regards this clonotype: With a much larger clone just one base away, this may be a read error. The CDR3 DNA sequence: TGTGCCAGTTGGGGGACCTTCAATGAGCAGTTCTTC. Its protein product is CASWGTFNEQFF. This chain joins TRBV2 and TRBJ2-1; D is perhaps TRBD1 or TRBD2 (5 bases each). The V end lost 9 bases, the J end lost 6 bases, and 12 bases lay between the germline ends. The CDR3 has 12 residues. Germline assignment: CDR1 SNHLY and CDR2 FYNNEI.

This clonotype was seen only a few times. The chain carries TRBV9 and TRBJ1-1, with D possibly being TRBD1 (6 bases). CDR1 is SGDLS, CDR2 YYNGEE, per germline. V was cut by 3 bases and J by 5 bases, with 11 bases left in between. CDR3 length: 13 amino acids. The CDR3 DNA reads TGTGCCAGCAGCGAAGGAGGGGGGACTGAAGCTTTCTTT. Its protein product is CASSEGGGTEAFF. Combining the CDR3 with reference TRBV9 and TRBJ1-1 gives the whole variable domain DSGVTQTPKHLITATGQRVTLRCSPRSGDLSVYWYQQSLDQGLQFLIQYYNGEERAKGNILERFSAQQFPDLHSELNLSSLELGDSALYFCASSEGGGTEAFFGQGTRLTVV.

CDR3 in amino acids: CASSPRGASSYNEQFF. The CDR3 DNA reads TGTGCCAGCAGTCCCCGGGGGGCGAGCTCCTACAATGAGCAGTTCTTC. This chain links TRBV2 with TRBJ2-1; weak D call: TRBD2 (7 bases). V lost 5 bases, J lost 0 bases, and 14 bases lay in between. Germline CDR1 SNHLY, CDR2 FYNNEI. This CDR3 contains 16 residues.

The CDR3 DNA is TGTGCCAGCAGTGAAAGCTTCCTCGACAATGAGCAGTTCTTC. Its protein product is CASSESFLDNEQFF. V usage is TRBV2 and J usage is TRBJ2-1; the D is unclear. Germline CDR1 is SNHLY and CDR2 is FYNNEI. Trimming shortened V by 2 bases and J by 5 bases, and 10 bases separated the two germline ends. This CDR3 is built from 14 residues.

This clonotype was seen more than once but under ten times. The genes are TRBV11-2 and TRBJ1-1, with 10 bases aligning to TRBD1. Unmatched junction bases numbered 4, after V lost 5 bases and J lost 7 bases. The germline CDR1 and CDR2 sequences are SGHAT and FQNNGV. This CDR3 comprises 13 residues. In DNA form, the CDR3 reads TGTGCCAGCAGCCCGACAGGGGGCTTTGAAGCTTTCTTT. This sequence encodes CASSPTGGFEAFF.

The chain is built from TRBV7-8 and TRBJ2-1; 13 bases fit TRBD2. Germline loops: CDR1 SGHVS, CDR2 FQNEAQ. Trimming cost V 4 bases and J 2 bases; bases outside gene matches: 8. This CDR3 contains 18 residues. Written as DNA, the CDR3 is TGTGCCAGCAGCTCGGGACTAGCGGGACTGAACCCCTACAATGAGCAGTTCTTC. It specifies CASSSGLAGLNPYNEQFF.

This clonotype was counted a few times. The rearrangement joins TRBV6-4 to TRBJ1-5; D possibly corresponds to TRBD1 (5 bases). Looked up from germline, CDR1 is MRHNA and CDR2 is SNTAGT. Trimming shortened V by 5 bases and J by 2 bases, and 22 bases separated the two germline ends. The CDR3 has 18 residues. The CDR3 DNA sequence: TGTGCCAGCAGTCTTGACGATACAACAGGTCAAGGCAATCAGCCCCAGCATTTT. It encodes CASSLDDTTGQGNQPQHF.

This clonotype came up many times. The CDR3 reads CASSPEEFNEQFF. The DNA of the CDR3 is TGTGCCAGCAGCCCGGAGGAATTCAATGAGCAGTTCTTC. V usage is TRBV12-3 or TRBV12-4 and J usage is TRBJ2-1, with a weak D call TRBD2 (5 bases). The V end was cut by 6 bases, the J end by 6 bases, with 12 bases between. This CDR3 region has 13 residues.

The CDR3 is CASSLRGENQPQHF. The CDR3 bases are TGTGCCAGCAGCTTAAGGGGAGAGAATCAGCCCCAGCATTTT. The chain joins TRBV13 to TRBJ1-5, with D possibly TRBD1 on 5 matching bases. Germline-derived CDR1 and CDR2 are PRHDT and FYEKMQ (reference sequence). The length of the CDR3 is 14 residues. V lost 2 bases, J lost 4 bases, and 9 bases lay in between.

The CDR3 reads CASSPGLAGGPYEQYF. CDR3 in DNA: TGTGCCAGCAGCCCGGGACTAGCGGGGGGGCCCTACGAGCAGTACTTC. This chain links TRBV7-8 with TRBJ2-7; TRBD2 aligns across 16 bases. This CDR3 region has 16 residues. Germline V lookup: CDR1 SGHVS, CDR2 FQNEAQ. Losses at the gene ends were 5 bases for V and 2 bases for J; bases not matched to a gene: 3.

This clonotype was seen a single time. The chain couples TRBV6-2 or TRBV6-3 to TRBJ1-1; D remains unclear. The germline V and J ends were trimmed by 2 bases and 3 bases, with 10 bases remaining between them. CDR1 is MNHEY and CDR2 is SVGEGT in the germline V gene. The CDR3 covers 14 residues. The CDR3 nucleotides are TGTGCCAGCAGTTACAAAGGTTCATACACTGAAGCTTTCTTT. Its translation: CASSYKGSYTEAFF.

This clonotype came up a few times. The chain employs TRBV2 and TRBJ2-1, with 10 bases that match TRBD2. This CDR3 spans 16 amino acids. With 6 bases clipped from V and 5 bases from J, the junction kept 10 bases outside the gene matches. CDR1 is SNHLY, CDR2 FYNNEI, per germline. The CDR3 nucleotides read TGTGCCAGCAGCACCGTAAGGACTAGCGGAGACAATGAGCAGTTCTTC. It codes for CASSTVRTSGDNEQFF.

This chain joins TRBV12-3 or TRBV12-4 and TRBJ1-1; a possible D gene is TRBD1 (6 bases). There are 15 residues in the CDR3. V gave up 6 bases and J gave up 6 bases, with 20 bases separating them. The DNA for the CDR3 is TGTGCCAGCAGGAGTTTGTCGGGGGGCCCCCCTGAAGCTTTCTTT. Amino acids: CASRSLSGGPPEAFF.

The chain carries TRBV12-3 or TRBV12-4 and TRBJ1-2; 7 bases map to TRBD1. The CDR3 is 11 residues long. After removal of 7 bases from V and 13 bases from J, the junction contained 9 bases not matched to a gene. DNA for the CDR3: TGTGCCAGCACCCTAACAGGGGAGGTCACCTTC. Its translation is CASTLTGEVTF.

In its sample, this clonotype was seen a few times. The chain combines TRBV25-1 with TRBJ2-1; weak D call: TRBD2 (7 bases). V was pared by 0 bases and J by 13 bases, with 16 bases between. Per germline, CDR1 MGHDK and CDR2 SYGVNS. The CDR3 runs to 14 residues. This CDR3 is CASSEYTGGGRQFF. CDR3 nucleotide sequence: TGTGCCAGCAGTGAATATACTGGGGGGGGCCGTCAGTTCTTC.

The gene calls are TRBV2 and TRBJ1-1, with TRBD1 matching over 9 bases. The V gene's germline CDR1 is SNHLY and CDR2 FYNNEI. This CDR3 has 14 amino acids. The junction had 5 bases not matched to a gene; V was cut back by 6 bases and J by 3 bases. The CDR3 nucleotides are TGTGCCAGCAGAGGGGACAGGGATGACACTGAAGCTTTCTTT. Translation: CASRGDRDDTEAFF. Drawing the rest from reference TRBV2 and TRBJ1-1, the complete variable domain is EPEVTQTPSHQVTQMGQEVILRCVPISNHLYFYWYRQILGQKVEFLVSFYNNEISEKSEIFDDQFSVERPDGSNFTLKIRSTKLEDSAMYFCASRGDRDDTEAFFGQGTRLTVV.

This clonotype was counted a few times. V and J are TRBV12-3 or TRBV12-4 and TRBJ1-6; no definite D call. The CDR3 spans 14 residues. Trimming pared 5 bases from V and 4 bases from J, leaving 9 bases between. The DNA of the CDR3 is TGTGCCAGCAGTCTGGGAGTTTATAATTCACCCCTCCACTTT. Its protein product is CASSLGVYNSPLHF.

This clonotype has a count of ten or more. The rearrangement links TRBV19 to TRBJ1-2, with no clear D. The CDR3 has 14 amino acids. Germline values: CDR1 LNHDA, CDR2 SQIVND (reference sequence). V was shortened by 5 bases and J by 8 bases, with 18 bases between the two germline ends. The CDR3 bases are TGTGCCAGTAGTCTACTTCGCGGAGGGCTAGGCTACACCTTC. Amino acid sequence: CASSLLRGGLGYTF.

This chain joins TRBV15 and TRBJ2-7; the match to TRBD1 covers 9 bases. This CDR3 has 15 residues. Trimming removed 0 bases from V and 4 bases from J; junction bases left unmatched: 4. Germline CDR1 and CDR2: LNHNV and YYDKDF (reference sequence). In DNA form, the CDR3 reads TGTGCCACCAGCAGAGACGGGACAGGGATGTACGAGCAGTACTTC. As protein: CATSRDGTGMYEQYF.

This clonotype has more than one count but fewer than ten. This chain links TRBV12-3 or TRBV12-4 with TRBJ2-1; TRBD2 matches 7 bases. Losses at the gene ends were 5 bases for V and 4 bases for J; bases not matched to a gene: 8. The CDR3 spans 15 residues. The CDR3 nucleotides are TGTGCCAGCAGTCCCGGCGGGGGTGTTTACAATGAGCAGTTCTTC. Translating gives CASSPGGGVYNEQFF.

The chain recombines TRBV5-5 with TRBJ2-5; the match to TRBD2 covers 8 bases. This CDR3 comprises 15 residues. The J segment lost 2 bases and the V segment lost 2 bases, leaving 5 bases of the junction unmatched. Looked up from germline, CDR1 is SGHKS and CDR2 is YYEKEE (reference sequence). The DNA of the CDR3 is TGTGCCAGCAGCTTATTAGCGGGGACACAAGAGACCCAGTACTTC. Translating it yields CASSLLAGTQETQYF. Full variable domain (missing parts from reference TRBV5-5 and TRBJ2-5): DAGVTQSPTHLIKTRGQQVTLRCSPISGHKSVSWYQQVLGQGPQFIFQYYEKEERGRGNFPDRFSARQFPNYSSELNVNALLLGDSALYLCASSLLAGTQETQYFGPGTRLLVL.

Many counts were recorded for this clonotype. The CDR3 loop is CASSLMGVGEQYF. The CDR3 coding sequence is TGTGCCAGCAGTTTAATGGGGGTAGGCGAGCAGTACTTC. This chain uses TRBV27 with TRBJ2-7, with D perhaps given as TRBD1 or TRBD2 (5 bases each). The germline V gene has CDR1 MNHEY and CDR2 SMNVEV (reference sequence). The ends were cut back, 2 bases at V and 6 bases at J, with 11 bases in the middle. This CDR3 is built from 13 residues.

V usage is TRBV11-2 and J usage is TRBJ1-1, with 8 bases identical to TRBD1. J gave up 3 bases and V 4 bases, and 10 bases lay outside the gene matches. The CDR3 extends over 16 amino acids. Germline V lookup: CDR1 SGHAT, CDR2 FQNNGV. CDR3 bases: TGTGCCAGCAGCTATTATCCAGGGGGCGCAGACACTGAAGCTTTCTTT. This translates into CASSYYPGGADTEAFF. The complete variable domain, with remaining parts taken from reference TRBV11-2 and TRBJ1-1, reads EAGVAQSPRYKIIEKRQSVAFWCNPISGHATLYWYQQILGQGPKLLIQFQNNGVVDDSQLPKDRFSAERLKGVDSTLKIQPAKLEDSAVYLCASSYYPGGADTEAFFGQGTRLTVV.

This clonotype showed up just a few times. The rearrangement links TRBV20-1 to TRBJ1-2; weak D call: TRBD1 (6 bases). The length of the CDR3 is 14 residues. Trimming pared 0 bases from V and 4 bases from J, leaving 12 bases between. CDR1 and CDR2 from the germline V gene are DFQATT and SNEGSKA (reference sequence). The CDR3 sequence is CSARDNGGLYGYTF. Written as DNA, the CDR3 is TGCAGTGCTAGAGATAATGGGGGCCTCTATGGCTACACCTTC.

The V gene is TRBV27, the J gene TRBJ2-7; 8 nucleotides agree with TRBD1. Germline V gene data show CDR1 as MNHEY and CDR2 as SMNVEV (reference sequence). This CDR3 region has 14 residues. The V gene end was trimmed by 6 bases and the J gene end by 4 bases; junction bases not matched to a gene: 8. CDR3 amino acids: CASRRPGQVYEQYF. CDR3 DNA sequence: TGTGCCAGCAGGCGCCCGGGACAGGTTTACGAGCAGTACTTC.

The rearrangement joins TRBV7-9 to TRBJ2-1, with D perhaps matching TRBD1 (5 bases). Germline loops: CDR1 SEHNR, CDR2 FQNEAQ (reference sequence). V was cut by 5 bases and J by 0 bases, with 14 bases left in between. The CDR3 extends over 16 amino acids. CDR3 coding DNA: TGTGCCAGCAGCATACGACAGACGAGCTCCTACAATGAGCAGTTCTTC. It specifies CASSIRQTSSYNEQFF.